The clone carrying this T cell receptor beta chain was counted many times. Its antigen is unknown. Per germline, CDR1 WNHNN and CDR2 SYGVQD (reference sequence). Trimming removed 6 bases at V and 9 bases at J, with 8 bases between. This CDR3 is built from 11 residues. TCR beta CDR3 regions were amplified from RNA transcripts. HTBI primers were used for first-round RT-PCR of the TCR CDR3. Via MiXCR, TCRdb re-called the multiplex PCR reads, giving one row per CDR3 protein. Counted here are over 700,000 distinct CDR3 sequences, roughly a third occurring once; the ten biggest clones make up around a third. This sample is part of a study of T cells in Graves' hyperthyroidism and ophthalmopathy. Notes on the study in general: Appearing also in blood were most of the thyroid clonotypes expanded above 0.001.

Patients with uncontrolled infections, other autoimmune diseases, pregnancy or lactation were excluded. Diagnoses rested on clinical symptoms, serum thyroxine and TRAb, thyroid ultrasound and orbital computed tomography. Sequenced: blood. This receptor was taken from a woman in her thirties or forties with Graves' hyperthyroidism. The chain couples TRBV10-1 to TRBJ2-2; D not resolved. The CDR3, as DNA: TGCGCCAGCAGCAGTAGCCGGGAGCTGTTTTTT. Translating gives CASSSSRELFF.